This TCR beta chain was identified in a study of T cell responses to AZD1222 COVID-19 vaccine. Study outcomes and limitations: Females outnumbered males among donors, who were mostly white British; clonal diversity was possibly underestimated.

The data were produced by immunoSEQ multiplex PCR, yet TCRdb's version contains in-frame clones alone and is incomplete. The sample lists some 91,000 clones; roughly 90% were seen once. From germline, CDR1 is MNHNS and CDR2 SASEGT. The CDR3 is 15 residues long. V lost 1 base, J lost 9 bases, and 6 bases stayed unmatched. In the case of this clone: What it recognizes is unknown.

The rearrangement links TRBV6-1 to TRBJ2-7; 13 nucleotides align to TRBD2. The sequenced sample was peripheral blood, obtained on day 0 of AZD1222 vaccination. The clonotype originates from an adult in good health. CDR3 coding DNA: TGTGCCAGCAGTGAAGAACTAGCGGGAGGGCCGAGGCAGTACTTC. It translates to CASSEELAGGPRQYF.